Listed below are T cell receptor beta chains from one sample, sequenced in a study of blood T cell repertoires in COVID-19. Clones were sequenced by immunoSEQ multiplex PCR, and TCRdb holds only the in-frame ones, with some missing. The sample has approximately 350,000 clones, around 92% seen once; the top ten hold 0.95% to 1.5%. Sequenced sample: peripheral blood. The receptors derive from a man aged 40-49 years with acute or convalescent COVID-19. Each CDR3 is given with its conserved first and last residue. The order of the fields is J gene, D gene, clone size, V gene, CDR3 DNA, CDR3 protein. A D gene is named only where the DNA matches it firmly. Part of the rows lack a size; the others show once, few, many or a class for expanded clones.

J gene: TRBJ1-4
D gene: TRBD1
clone size: NA
V gene: TRBV19
CDR3 DNA: TGTGCCAGTAGTATTTCCTCGGCAGGGGGGCAGGAAAAACTGTTTTTT
CDR3 protein: CASSISSAGGQEKLFF

J gene: TRBJ2-7
D gene: NA
clone size: NA
V gene: TRBV6-5
CDR3 DNA: TGTGCCAGCAAGGTCAGCGCTCTTGGCGAGCAGTACTTC
CDR3 protein: CASKVSALGEQYF

J gene: TRBJ2-5
D gene: NA
clone size: NA
V gene: TRBV5-1
CDR3 DNA: TGCGCCAGCAGCTTGGGTCGGGGGGCAGAGACCCAGTACTTC
CDR3 protein: CASSLGRGAETQYF

J gene: TRBJ1-1
D gene: TRBD1
clone size: NA
V gene: TRBV5-1
CDR3 DNA: TGCGCCAGCAGCCCAGGGGGATGGCCTGAAGCTTTCTTT
CDR3 protein: CASSPGGWPEAFF

J gene: TRBJ2-1
D gene: NA
clone size: NA
V gene: TRBV19
CDR3 DNA: TGTGCCAGTAGTACGACGCCAGGGGTTGAGCAGTTCTTC
CDR3 protein: CASSTTPGVEQFF

J gene: TRBJ2-7
D gene: TRBD1
clone size: once
V gene: TRBV2
CDR3 DNA: TGTGCCAGCAGGGAAACGACAGGGGAGCCCGAGCAGTACTTC
CDR3 protein: CASRETTGEPEQYF

J gene: TRBJ1-2
D gene: NA
clone size: few
V gene: TRBV28
CDR3 DNA: TGTGCCAGCAGTTCTACCGGGCCGGGGGGTGGCTACACCTTC
CDR3 protein: CASSSTGPGGGYTF

J gene: TRBJ1-2
D gene: NA
clone size: NA
V gene: TRBV27
CDR3 DNA: TGTGCCAGCAGTTGGGGGGGCCAAGGGGGCTACACCTTC
CDR3 protein: CASSWGGQGGYTF

J gene: TRBJ2-3
D gene: TRBD2
clone size: NA
V gene: TRBV7-3
CDR3 DNA: TGTGCCAGCAGCCCAGTTAGCGGGGGGGCAGATGACACAGATACGCAGTATTTT
CDR3 protein: CASSPVSGGADDTDTQYF

J gene: TRBJ2-4
D gene: NA
clone size: NA
V gene: TRBV30
CDR3 DNA: TGTGCCTGGAGTGCGGACCGGGGAGCCCCCAAAAACATTCAGTACTTC
CDR3 protein: CAWSADRGAPKNIQYF

J gene: TRBJ2-5
D gene: NA
clone size: NA
V gene: TRBV2
CDR3 DNA: TGTGCCACCTCGGGACTTCTAATACAAGAGACCCAGTACTTC
CDR3 protein: CATSGLLIQETQYF

J gene: TRBJ2-7
D gene: TRBD1
clone size: NA
V gene: TRBV6-2/TRBV6-3
CDR3 DNA: TGTGCCAGCAGTCCAGGGGGCAGCTCCTACGAGCAGTACTTC
CDR3 protein: CASSPGGSSYEQYF

J gene: TRBJ2-7
D gene: TRBD1
clone size: NA
V gene: TRBV18
CDR3 DNA: TGTGCCAGCTCACCCTCCCGGACAGGTGGCCACGAGCAGTACTTC
CDR3 protein: CASSPSRTGGHEQYF

J gene: TRBJ2-7
D gene: NA
clone size: NA
V gene: TRBV3-1/TRBV3-2
CDR3 DNA: TGTGCCAGCAGCCAATTGAGCGGATACGAGCAGTACTTC
CDR3 protein: CASSQLSGYEQYF

J gene: TRBJ1-2
D gene: NA
clone size: few
V gene: TRBV6-4
CDR3 DNA: TGTGCCAGCAGTGAAAGGGGGGGAGAGGGCTATGGCTACACCTTC
CDR3 protein: CASSERGGEGYGYTF